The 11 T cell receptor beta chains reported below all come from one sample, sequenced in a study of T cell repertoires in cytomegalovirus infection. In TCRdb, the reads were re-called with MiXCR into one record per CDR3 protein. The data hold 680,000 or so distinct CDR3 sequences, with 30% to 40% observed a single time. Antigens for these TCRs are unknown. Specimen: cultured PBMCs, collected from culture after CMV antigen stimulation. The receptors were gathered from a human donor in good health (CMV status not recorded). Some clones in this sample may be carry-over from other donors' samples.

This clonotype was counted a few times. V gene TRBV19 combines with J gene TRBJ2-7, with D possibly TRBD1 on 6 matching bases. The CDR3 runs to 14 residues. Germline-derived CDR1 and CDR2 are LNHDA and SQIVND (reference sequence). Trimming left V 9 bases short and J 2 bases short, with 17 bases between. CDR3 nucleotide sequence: TGTGCCAGGCGAGGGACACCAACGCCCTACGAGCAGTACTTC. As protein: CARRGTPTPYEQYF.

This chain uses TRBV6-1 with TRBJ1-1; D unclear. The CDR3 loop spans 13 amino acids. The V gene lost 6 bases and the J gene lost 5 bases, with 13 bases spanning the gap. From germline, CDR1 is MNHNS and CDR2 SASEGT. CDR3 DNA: TGTGCCAGCAGGGCCTCCCTGGTGACTGAAGCTTTCTTT. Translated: CASRASLVTEAFF.

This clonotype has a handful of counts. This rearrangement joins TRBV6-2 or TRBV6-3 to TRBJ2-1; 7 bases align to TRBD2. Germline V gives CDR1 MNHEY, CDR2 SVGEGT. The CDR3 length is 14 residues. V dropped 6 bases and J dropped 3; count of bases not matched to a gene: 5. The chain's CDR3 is CASRPTSSYNEQFF. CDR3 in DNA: TGTGCCAGCAGACCGACTAGCAGCTACAATGAGCAGTTCTTC.

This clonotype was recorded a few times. Here the CDR3 DNA reads TGCGCCAGCAGCCAAGGCGGCAGACGCAATGAGCAGTTCTTC. Its protein product is CASSQGGRRNEQFF. The chain combines TRBV4-1 with TRBJ2-1; D is unresolved. CDR3 length equals 14 residues. Germline CDR1 reads MGHRA; CDR2 reads YSYEKL. Trimming stripped 1 base from V and 6 bases from J, with 10 bases between.

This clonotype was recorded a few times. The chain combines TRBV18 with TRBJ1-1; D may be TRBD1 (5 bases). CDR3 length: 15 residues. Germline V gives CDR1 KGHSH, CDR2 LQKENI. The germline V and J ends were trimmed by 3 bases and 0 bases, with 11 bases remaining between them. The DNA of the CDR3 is TGTGCCAGCTCACCGGAGCGGGACTTGAACACTGAAGCTTTCTTT. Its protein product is CASSPERDLNTEAFF.

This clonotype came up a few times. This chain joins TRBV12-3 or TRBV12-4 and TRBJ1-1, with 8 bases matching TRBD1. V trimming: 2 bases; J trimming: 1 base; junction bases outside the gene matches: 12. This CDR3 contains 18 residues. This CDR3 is CASSLSRFYRGSNTEAFF. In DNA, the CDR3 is TGTGCCAGCAGTTTAAGTAGGTTCTACAGGGGGTCGAACACTGAAGCTTTCTTT.

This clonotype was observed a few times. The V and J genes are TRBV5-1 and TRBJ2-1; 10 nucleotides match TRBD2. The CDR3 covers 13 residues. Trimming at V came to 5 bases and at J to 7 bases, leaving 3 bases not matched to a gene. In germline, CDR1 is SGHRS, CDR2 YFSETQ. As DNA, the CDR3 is TGCGCCAGCAGAGCTAGCGGGAGTAATGAGCAGTTCTTC. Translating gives CASRASGSNEQFF. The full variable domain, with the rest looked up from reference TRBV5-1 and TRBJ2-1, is KAGVTQTPRYLIKTRGQQVTLSCSPISGHRSVSWYQQTPGQGLQFLFEYFSETQRNKGNFPGRFSGRQFSNSRSEMNVSTLELGDSALYLCASRASGSNEQFFGPGTRLTVL.

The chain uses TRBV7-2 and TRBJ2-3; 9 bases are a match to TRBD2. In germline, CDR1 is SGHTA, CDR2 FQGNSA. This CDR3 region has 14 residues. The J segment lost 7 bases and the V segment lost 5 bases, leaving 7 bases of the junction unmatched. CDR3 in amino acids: CASSRISGGYTQYF. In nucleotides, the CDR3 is TGTGCCAGCAGCCGGATTAGCGGGGGATATACGCAGTATTTT.

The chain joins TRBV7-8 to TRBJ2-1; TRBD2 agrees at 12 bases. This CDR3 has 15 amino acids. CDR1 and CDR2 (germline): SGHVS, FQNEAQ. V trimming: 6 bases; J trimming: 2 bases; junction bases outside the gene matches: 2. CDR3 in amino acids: CASRTSGSTYNEQFF. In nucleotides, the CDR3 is TGTGCCAGCAGGACTAGCGGGAGTACCTACAATGAGCAGTTCTTC.

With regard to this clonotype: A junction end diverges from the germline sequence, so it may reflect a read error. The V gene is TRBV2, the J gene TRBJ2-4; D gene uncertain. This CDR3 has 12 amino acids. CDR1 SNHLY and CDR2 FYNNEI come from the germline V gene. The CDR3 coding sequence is TGTGCCAGCAGTCCTGTTCGGGCCTCTTTGGACTTC. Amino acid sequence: CASSPVRASLDF.

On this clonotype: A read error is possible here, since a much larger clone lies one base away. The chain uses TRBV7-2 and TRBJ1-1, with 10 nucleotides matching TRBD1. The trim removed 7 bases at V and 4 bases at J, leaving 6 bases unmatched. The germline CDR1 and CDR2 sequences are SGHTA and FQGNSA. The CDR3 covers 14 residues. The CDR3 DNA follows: TGTGCCAGCAATTCTAGGACAGGGGGCACTGAAGCTTTCTTT. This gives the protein CASNSRTGGTEAFF. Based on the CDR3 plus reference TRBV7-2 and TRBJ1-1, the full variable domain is GAGVSQSPSNKVTEKGKDVELRCDPISGHTALYWYRQSLGQGLEFLIYFQGNSAPDKSGLPSDRFSAERTGGSVSTLTIQRTQQEDSAVYLCASNSRTGGTEAFFGQGTRLTVV.